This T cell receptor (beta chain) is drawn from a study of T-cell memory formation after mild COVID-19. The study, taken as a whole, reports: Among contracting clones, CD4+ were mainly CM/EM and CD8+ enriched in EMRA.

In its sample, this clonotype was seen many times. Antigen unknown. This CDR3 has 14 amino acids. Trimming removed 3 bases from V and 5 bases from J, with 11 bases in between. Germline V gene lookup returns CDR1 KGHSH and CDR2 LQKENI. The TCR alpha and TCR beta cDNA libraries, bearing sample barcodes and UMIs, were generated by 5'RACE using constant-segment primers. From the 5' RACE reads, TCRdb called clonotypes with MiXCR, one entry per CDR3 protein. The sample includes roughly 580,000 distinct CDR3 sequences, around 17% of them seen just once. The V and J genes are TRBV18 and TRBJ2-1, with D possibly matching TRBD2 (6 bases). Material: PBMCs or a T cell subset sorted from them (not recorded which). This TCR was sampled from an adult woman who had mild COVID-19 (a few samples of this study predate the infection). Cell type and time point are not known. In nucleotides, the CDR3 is TGTGCCAGCTCACCTTCTAGCGCCAACAATGAGCAGTTCTTC. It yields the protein CASSPSSANNEQFF.